This T cell receptor beta chain comes out of a study of blood T cell repertoires in COVID-19. Study information: Samples representing acute and convalescent COVID-19 were sourced from the United States, Italy and Spain.

Some clones are missing from TCRdb's copy, which holds only in-frame ones; the method was immunoSEQ multiplex PCR. The table records about 190,000 clones, nearly 90% of them present only once. CDR3 size: 23 residues. The TCR was taken from a man over 45 with acute or convalescent COVID-19. Sequencing was done on a sample of peripheral blood. V usage is TRBV12-2 and J usage is TRBJ1-2; TRBD1 is taken as the D call from the table, unchecked against the DNA. TRBV12-2 is flagged as a pseudogene. The CDR3 nucleotides read TGTGCAAGTCGCTCGTTCGAACGGGACAGGGAGGGGATCCCCCATTGTATCCTCTATGGCTACACCTTC. This gives the protein CASRSFERDREGIPHCILYGYTF.